These 24 T cell receptor beta chains originate from one sample sequenced in a study of early T cells in non-severe SARS-CoV-2 infection. TCRdb processed the 5' RACE reads anew with MiXCR; each CDR3 protein has one entry. The sample holds about 59,000 distinct CDR3 sequences; approximately 13% are singletons and the top ten take around 1.4%. Material: whole blood. These receptors all stem from an adult who was a healthcare worker with PCR-confirmed SARS-CoV-2 infection or an uninfected control (not recorded which).

This clonotype was seen at least ten times. This sequence joins TRBV2 and TRBJ2-3; D might be TRBD1 (6 bases). In germline, CDR1 is SNHLY, CDR2 FYNNEI. This CDR3 contains 13 residues. V was shortened by 11 bases and J by 2 bases, with 14 bases between the two germline ends. The CDR3 nucleotides read TGTGCCGGACGGACAGAACTCACAGATACGCAGTATTTT. As protein: CAGRTELTDTQYF.

The sample holds a few counts of this clonotype. The rearrangement uses TRBV29-1 and TRBJ2-1, with D maybe TRBD1 (5 bases). Trimming took off 2 bases at V and 9 bases at J, with 17 bases between the two ends. The V gene's germline CDR1 is SQVTM and CDR2 ANQGSEA. The CDR3 totals 14 residues. CDR3 nucleotides: TGCAGCGTTGAACTCTCTTTAGGGGCAGGTGAGCAGTTCTTC. Protein sequence: CSVELSLGAGEQFF.

The chain links TRBV20-1 to TRBJ2-3, with a tentative D call TRBD1 (5 bases). There are 17 residues in the CDR3. Germline V gene sequence: CDR1 DFQATT, CDR2 SNEGSKA (reference sequence). V was clipped by 1 base and J by 0 bases, with 17 bases between them. The CDR3 loop reads CSARVRWGGASTDTQYF. CDR3 DNA sequence: TGCAGTGCTAGAGTCCGTTGGGGCGGCGCTAGCACAGATACGCAGTATTTT.

This clonotype showed up just a few times. This chain connects TRBV12-3 or TRBV12-4 to TRBJ2-3; D assignment may be TRBD1 or TRBD2 (6 bases each). Deletions cut 5 bases from V and 1 base from J, with 16 bases between. The CDR3 sequence is 16 residues long. The CDR3 sequence: CASSPGVGGRTDTQYF. For the CDR3, the DNA is TGTGCCAGCAGTCCAGGGGTGGGGGGCCGCACAGATACGCAGTATTTT.

This clonotype was detected many times. The V gene is TRBV12-5, the J gene TRBJ2-7; the D gene is possibly TRBD1 (6 bases). V lost 7 bases to trimming and J lost 2 bases, with 21 bases between them. CDR3 length equals 16 residues. The germline CDR1 and CDR2 sequences are LGHNT and FRNRAP. The CDR3 loop reads CASAAVGTPITYEQYF. The CDR3 DNA sequence: TGTGCTAGTGCAGCGGTCGGGACACCGATTACCTACGAGCAGTACTTC.

The chain combines TRBV7-8 with TRBJ1-1; D ambiguous. CDR1 is SGHVS, CDR2 FQNEAQ, per germline. The V gene lost 0 bases and the J gene lost 3 bases, with 8 bases spanning the gap. The CDR3 is 14 amino acids. The CDR3: CASSLAERYTEAFF. The CDR3 bases are TGTGCCAGCAGCTTAGCCGAACGATACACTGAAGCTTTCTTT.

This clonotype was counted only a few times. V usage is TRBV27 and J usage is TRBJ2-7; D is unresolved. The V gene's germline CDR1 is MNHEY and CDR2 SMNVEV (reference sequence). Trimming left V 5 bases short and J 3 bases short, with 14 bases between. The CDR3 is 14 residues long. The CDR3 reads CASSRNGQNYEQYF. The CDR3 DNA reads TGTGCCAGCAGTAGGAACGGCCAGAACTACGAGCAGTACTTC.

This chain uses TRBV6-1 with TRBJ1-5; weak D call: TRBD1 (5 bases). The V and J ends lost 2 bases and 0 bases respectively, with 17 bases between them. CDR1 and CDR2 (germline): MNHNS, SASEGT. This CDR3 contains 18 residues. The DNA for the CDR3 is TGTGCCAGCAGTGAATCTGTGGCTTGGGGGATTAGCAATCAGCCCCAGCATTTT. Translated, it gives CASSESVAWGISNQPQHF.

The chain recombines TRBV12-5 with TRBJ2-3; D unclear. Trimming pared 5 bases from V and 2 bases from J, leaving 8 bases between. The V gene's germline CDR1 is LGHNT and CDR2 FRNRAP. This CDR3 region has 13 residues. The CDR3 here is CASGPPLTDTQYF. The CDR3 region has the DNA TGTGCTAGTGGTCCCCCCCTCACAGATACGCAGTATTTT.

This clonotype was seen a handful of times. V gene TRBV29-1 combines with J gene TRBJ2-7; 9 bases are shared with TRBD1. This CDR3 has 13 amino acids. V lost 7 bases, J lost 0 bases, and 4 bases stayed unmatched. Germline CDR1 is SQVTM and CDR2 is ANQGSEA. CDR3 amino acids: CSGTGANSYEQYF. The CDR3 DNA sequence: TGCAGCGGGACAGGGGCTAACTCCTACGAGCAGTACTTC.

This clonotype has just a few counts. CDR3 protein: CASSPGRSIYEQYF. As DNA, the CDR3 is TGTGCCAGCAGCCCTGGACGGTCGATCTACGAGCAGTACTTC. V gene TRBV7-9 combines with J gene TRBJ2-7; no clear D gene. Trimming shortened V by 5 bases and J by 3 bases, and 14 bases separated the two germline ends. Germline CDR1 reads SEHNR; CDR2 reads FQNEAQ (reference sequence). The CDR3 runs to 14 residues.

V usage is TRBV30 and J usage is TRBJ1-2; 9 nucleotides match TRBD1. The CDR3 consists of 15 residues. J was trimmed by 8 bases and V by 4 bases; bases with no gene match: 14. CDR1 is GTSNPN, CDR2 SVGIG, per germline (reference sequence). The CDR3 loop is CAWTTPGQGDRGYTF. The CDR3 bases are TGTGCCTGGACTACCCCGGGACAGGGAGATAGGGGCTACACCTTC.

This clonotype was seen many times. This chain uses TRBV9 with TRBJ1-2; weak D call: TRBD1 (5 bases). The CDR3 is 14 residues long. V shed 3 bases and J shed 6 bases, with 15 bases lying between them. CDR1 is SGDLS, CDR2 YYNGEE, per germline. This chain's CDR3 is CASSATPQGNGYTF. The CDR3 DNA reads as TGTGCCAGCAGCGCGACTCCGCAGGGAAATGGCTACACCTTC. Complete variable domain (other parts from reference TRBV9 and TRBJ1-2): DSGVTQTPKHLITATGQRVTLRCSPRSGDLSVYWYQQSLDQGLQFLIQYYNGEERAKGNILERFSAQQFPDLHSELNLSSLELGDSALYFCASSATPQGNGYTFGSGTRLTVV.

Only a few counts were recorded for this clonotype. The chain carries TRBV20-1 and TRBJ1-2; 9 bases match TRBD1. The CDR3 is 17 residues long. Germline assignment: CDR1 DFQATT and CDR2 SNEGSKA (reference sequence). J lost 3 bases, V lost 3 bases, and 14 bases had no gene match. CDR3 residues: CSASGAPGDRVDYGYTF. CDR3 nucleotides: TGCAGTGCTAGCGGGGCCCCCGGGGACAGGGTGGACTATGGCTACACCTTC.

There are a few counts of this clonotype. The V and J genes are TRBV10-3 and TRBJ2-7, with D perhaps matching TRBD1 (5 bases). Looked up from germline, CDR1 is ENHRY and CDR2 is SYGVKD. The CDR3 is 14 amino acids. Trimming stripped 4 bases from V and 0 bases from J, with 10 bases between. The CDR3 reads CAISVSDNSYEQYF. Written as DNA, the CDR3 is TGTGCCATCAGTGTGTCGGACAACTCCTACGAGCAGTACTTC.

This clonotype has at least ten counts. The J gene is TRBJ2-3, the V gene TRBV7-8; 10 bases agree with TRBD1. The CDR3 length is 15 residues. V was clipped by 3 bases and J by 6 bases; unmatched bases: 6. From germline, CDR1 is SGHVS and CDR2 FQNEAQ. CDR3 sequence: CASSFRQGAHDTQYF. The CDR3 DNA reads TGTGCCAGCAGCTTTCGACAGGGGGCACACGATACGCAGTATTTT. Drawing the rest from reference TRBV7-8 and TRBJ2-3, the complete variable domain is GAGVSQSPRYKVAKRGQDVALRCDPISGHVSLFWYQQALGQGPEFLTYFQNEAQLDKSGLPSDRFFAERPEGSVSTLKIQRTQQEDSAVYLCASSFRQGAHDTQYFGPGTRLTVL.

A few counts support this clonotype. The V and J genes are TRBV7-8 and TRBJ2-1; D possibly corresponds to TRBD1 (6 bases). The CDR3 loop spans 14 amino acids. Germline assignment: CDR1 SGHVS and CDR2 FQNEAQ. The V and J ends lost 2 bases and 11 bases respectively, with 16 bases between them. This CDR3 reads CASSLCRQGRQQFF. CDR3 in DNA: TGTGCCAGCAGCTTATGCAGGCAGGGGCGACAGCAGTTCTTC.

Here the CDR3 DNA reads TGTGCCTGGACTTACAGGGGGCGCGAAAAACTGTTTTTT. Translating it yields CAWTYRGREKLFF. The V call is TRBV30, the J call TRBJ1-4, with 9 bases identical to TRBD1. V lost 4 bases to trimming and J lost 8 bases; unmatched junction nucleotides: 5. Germline CDR1 is GTSNPN and CDR2 is SVGIG (reference sequence). The CDR3 runs to 13 residues.

This clonotype was detected ten times or more. The chain uses TRBV29-1 and TRBJ2-1; 9 nucleotides align to TRBD2. Germline loops: CDR1 SQVTM, CDR2 ANQGSEA. Losses at the gene ends were 6 bases for V and 10 bases for J; bases not matched to a gene: 22. The CDR3 is made up of 17 amino acids. CDR3 DNA: TGCAGCGTCTCCGAGGGTAGCGGGGGCTTAGGGGCGGGAGAGCAGTTCTTC. Its translation is CSVSEGSGGLGAGEQFF.

V is TRBV7-9 and J is TRBJ1-6; D is uncertain. V was cut by 1 base and J by 5 bases, with 6 bases left in between. The V gene's germline CDR1 is SEHNR and CDR2 FQNEAQ (reference sequence). This CDR3 contains 14 residues. This chain's CDR3 is CASSLVRNNSPLHF. The CDR3, as DNA: TGTGCCAGCAGCTTAGTCAGGAATAATTCACCCCTCCACTTT.

The table lists this clonotype with many counts. The V call is TRBV7-2, the J call TRBJ2-5, with D perhaps matching TRBD2 (5 bases). The CDR3 totals 13 residues. The V and J ends lost 2 bases and 1 base respectively, with 5 bases between them. Germline V gene lookup returns CDR1 SGHTA and CDR2 FQGNSA. The CDR3 spells CASSLLAQETQYF. CDR3 nucleotides: TGTGCCAGCAGCTTACTAGCCCAAGAGACCCAGTACTTC.

The V call is TRBV7-2, the J call TRBJ2-7; D is perhaps TRBD2 (6 bases). Germline V gene data show CDR1 as SGHTA and CDR2 as FQGNSA. This CDR3 is 13 amino acids long. V dropped 3 bases and J dropped 3 bases, with 9 bases sitting between them. CDR3 in DNA: TGTGCCAGCAGCTTTAGCGGCAACTACGAGCAGTACTTC. Its translation: CASSFSGNYEQYF.

This clonotype was recorded many times. The chain uses TRBV5-4 and TRBJ2-1; D remains unclear. The CDR3 loop spans 15 amino acids. V was trimmed by 0 bases and J by 10 bases, leaving 17 bases between them. In germline, CDR1 is SGHNT, CDR2 YYREEE (reference sequence). The DNA for the CDR3 is TGTGCCAGCAGCTTGGAAGGGTACAGCTTACCCGAGCAGTTCTTC. As protein: CASSLEGYSLPEQFF.

There are many counts of this clonotype. The V and J genes are TRBV5-5 and TRBJ1-2; D is ambiguous. Germline loops: CDR1 SGHKS, CDR2 YYEKEE (reference sequence). The CDR3 is 13 residues long. Between the trimmed V and J ends, which lost 1 base and 10 bases, there was a span of 14 bases. Written as DNA, the CDR3 is TGTGCCAGCAGCTTGTACGGGAATTTAAACTACACCTTC. This sequence encodes CASSLYGNLNYTF. Variable domain in full (rest from reference TRBV5-5 and TRBJ1-2): DAGVTQSPTHLIKTRGQQVTLRCSPISGHKSVSWYQQVLGQGPQFIFQYYEKEERGRGNFPDRFSARQFPNYSSELNVNALLLGDSALYLCASSLYGNLNYTFGSGTRLTVV.